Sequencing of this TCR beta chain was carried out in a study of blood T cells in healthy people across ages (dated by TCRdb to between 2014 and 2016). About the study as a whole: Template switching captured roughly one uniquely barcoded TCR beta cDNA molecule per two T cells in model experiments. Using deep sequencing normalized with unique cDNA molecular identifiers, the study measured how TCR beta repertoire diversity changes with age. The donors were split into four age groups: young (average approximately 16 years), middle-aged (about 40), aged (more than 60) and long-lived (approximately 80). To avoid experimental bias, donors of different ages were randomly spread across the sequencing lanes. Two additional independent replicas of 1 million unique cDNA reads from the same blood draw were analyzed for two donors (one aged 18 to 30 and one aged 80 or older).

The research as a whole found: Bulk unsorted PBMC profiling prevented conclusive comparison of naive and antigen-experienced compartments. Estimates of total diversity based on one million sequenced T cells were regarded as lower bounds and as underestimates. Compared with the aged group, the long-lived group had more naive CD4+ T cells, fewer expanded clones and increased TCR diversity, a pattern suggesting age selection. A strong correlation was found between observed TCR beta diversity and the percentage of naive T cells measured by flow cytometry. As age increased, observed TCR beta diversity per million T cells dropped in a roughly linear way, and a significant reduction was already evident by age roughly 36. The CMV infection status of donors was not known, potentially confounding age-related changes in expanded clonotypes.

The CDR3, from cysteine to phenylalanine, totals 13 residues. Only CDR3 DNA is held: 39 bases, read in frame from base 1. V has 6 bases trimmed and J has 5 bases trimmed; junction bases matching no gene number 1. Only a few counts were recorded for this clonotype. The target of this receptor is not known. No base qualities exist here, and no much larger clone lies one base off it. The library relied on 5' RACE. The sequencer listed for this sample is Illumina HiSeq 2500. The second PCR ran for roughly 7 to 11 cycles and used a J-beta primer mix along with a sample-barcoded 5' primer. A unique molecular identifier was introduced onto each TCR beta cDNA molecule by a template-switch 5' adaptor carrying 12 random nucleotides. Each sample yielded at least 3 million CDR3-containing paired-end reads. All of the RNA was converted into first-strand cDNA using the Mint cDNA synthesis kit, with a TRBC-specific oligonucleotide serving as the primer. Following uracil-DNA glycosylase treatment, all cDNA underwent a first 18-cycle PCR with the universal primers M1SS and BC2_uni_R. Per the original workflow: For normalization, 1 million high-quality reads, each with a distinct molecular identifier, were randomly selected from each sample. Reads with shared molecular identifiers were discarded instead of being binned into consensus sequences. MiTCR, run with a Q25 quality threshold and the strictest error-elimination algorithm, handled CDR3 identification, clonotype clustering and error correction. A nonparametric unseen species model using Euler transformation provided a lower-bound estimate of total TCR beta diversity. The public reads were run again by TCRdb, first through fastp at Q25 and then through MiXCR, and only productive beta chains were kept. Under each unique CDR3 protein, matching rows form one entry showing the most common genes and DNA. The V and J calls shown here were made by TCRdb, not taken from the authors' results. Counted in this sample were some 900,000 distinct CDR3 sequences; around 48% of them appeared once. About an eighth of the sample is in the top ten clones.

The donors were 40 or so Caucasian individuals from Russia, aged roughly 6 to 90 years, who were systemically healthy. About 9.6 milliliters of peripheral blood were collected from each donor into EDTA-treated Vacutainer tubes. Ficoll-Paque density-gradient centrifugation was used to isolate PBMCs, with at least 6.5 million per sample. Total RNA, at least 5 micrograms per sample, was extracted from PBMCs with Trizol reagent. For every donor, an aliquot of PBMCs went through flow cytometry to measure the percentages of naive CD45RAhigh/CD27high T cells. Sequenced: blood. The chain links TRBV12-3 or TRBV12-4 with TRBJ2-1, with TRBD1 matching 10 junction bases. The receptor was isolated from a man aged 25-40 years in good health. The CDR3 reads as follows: CASRGTGDNEQFF. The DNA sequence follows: TGTGCCAGCAGAGGGACAGGGGACAATGAGCAGTTCTTC.